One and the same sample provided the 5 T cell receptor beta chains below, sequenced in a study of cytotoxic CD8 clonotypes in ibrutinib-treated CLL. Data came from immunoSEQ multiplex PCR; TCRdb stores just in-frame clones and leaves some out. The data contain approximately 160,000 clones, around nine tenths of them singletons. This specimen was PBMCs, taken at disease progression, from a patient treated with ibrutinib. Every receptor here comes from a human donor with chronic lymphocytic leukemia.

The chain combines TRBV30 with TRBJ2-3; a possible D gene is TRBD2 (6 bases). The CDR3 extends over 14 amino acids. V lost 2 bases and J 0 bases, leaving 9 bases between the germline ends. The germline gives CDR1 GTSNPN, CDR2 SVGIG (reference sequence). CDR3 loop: CAWSYGTSTDTQYF. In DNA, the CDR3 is TGTGCCTGGAGTTACGGGACTAGCACAGATACGCAGTATTTT.

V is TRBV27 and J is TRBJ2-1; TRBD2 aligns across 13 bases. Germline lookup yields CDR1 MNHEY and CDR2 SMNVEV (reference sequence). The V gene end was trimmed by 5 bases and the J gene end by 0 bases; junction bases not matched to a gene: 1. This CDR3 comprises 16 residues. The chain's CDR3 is CASSGLAGASYNEQFF. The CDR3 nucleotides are TGTGCCAGCAGTGGACTAGCGGGAGCCTCCTACAATGAGCAGTTCTTC.

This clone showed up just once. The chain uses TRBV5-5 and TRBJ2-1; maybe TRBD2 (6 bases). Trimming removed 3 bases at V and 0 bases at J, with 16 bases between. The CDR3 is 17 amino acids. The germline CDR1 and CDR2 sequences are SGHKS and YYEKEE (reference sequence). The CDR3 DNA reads TGTGCCAGCAGCTGGATTAGCGGCTTTAGCTCCTACAATGAGCAGTTCTTC. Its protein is CASSWISGFSSYNEQFF. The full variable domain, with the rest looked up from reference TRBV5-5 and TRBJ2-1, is DAGVTQSPTHLIKTRGQQVTLRCSPISGHKSVSWYQQVLGQGPQFIFQYYEKEERGRGNFPDRFSARQFPNYSSELNVNALLLGDSALYLCASSWISGFSSYNEQFFGPGTRLTVL.

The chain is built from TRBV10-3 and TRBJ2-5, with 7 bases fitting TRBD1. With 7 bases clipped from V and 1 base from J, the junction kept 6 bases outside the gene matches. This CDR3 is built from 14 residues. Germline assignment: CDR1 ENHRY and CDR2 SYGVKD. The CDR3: CAITGTEGQETQYF. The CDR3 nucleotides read TGTGCCATCACCGGGACAGAAGGCCAAGAGACCCAGTACTTC.

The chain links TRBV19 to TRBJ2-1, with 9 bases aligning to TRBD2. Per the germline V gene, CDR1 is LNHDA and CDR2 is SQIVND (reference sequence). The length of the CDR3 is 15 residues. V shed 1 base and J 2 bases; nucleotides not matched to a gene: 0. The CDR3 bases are TGTGCCAGTAGTATAGTAGCGGGAGCCTACAATGAGCAGTTCTTC. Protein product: CASSIVAGAYNEQFF.